Sequencing of this T cell receptor beta chain was carried out in a study of blood T cell repertoires in COVID-19. Study-level background: T cells, B-cell-depleted T cells, or PBMCs provided the cDNA or gDNA that served as material.

This CDR3 contains 15 residues. Germline V gene data show CDR1 as MRHNA and CDR2 as SNTAGT. V gave up 2 bases and J gave up 0 bases; unmatched junction bases: 0. Original processing methods: Amplification from reference gene primers served as the basis for estimated nucleated cell counts. Assay used: immunoSEQ multiplex PCR; TCRdb lists only in-frame clones, some missing. V, J and clone size are taken as reported in that table, and D and trimming were inferred from the DNA itself. The table lists some 280,000 clones, 89% of them singletons. Source material: peripheral blood. This chain uses TRBV6-4 with TRBJ2-1, with 8 nucleotides matching TRBD2. This TCR was recovered from a woman aged 55-75 years with acute or convalescent COVID-19. The CDR3 DNA reads TGTGCCAGCAGTGACGGGACTAGCTCCTACAATGAGCAGTTCTTC. Translated: CASSDGTSSYNEQFF.